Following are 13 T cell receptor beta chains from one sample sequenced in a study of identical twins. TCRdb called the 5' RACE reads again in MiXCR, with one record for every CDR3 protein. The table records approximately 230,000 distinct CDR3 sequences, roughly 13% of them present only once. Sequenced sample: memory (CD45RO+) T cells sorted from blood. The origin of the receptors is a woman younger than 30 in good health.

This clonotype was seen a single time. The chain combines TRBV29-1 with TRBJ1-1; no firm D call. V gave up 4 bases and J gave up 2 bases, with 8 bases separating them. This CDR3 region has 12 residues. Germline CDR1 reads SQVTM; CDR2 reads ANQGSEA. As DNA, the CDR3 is TGCAGCGTTGCGGTTAGAAACACTGAAGCTTTCTTT. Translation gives CSVAVRNTEAFF.

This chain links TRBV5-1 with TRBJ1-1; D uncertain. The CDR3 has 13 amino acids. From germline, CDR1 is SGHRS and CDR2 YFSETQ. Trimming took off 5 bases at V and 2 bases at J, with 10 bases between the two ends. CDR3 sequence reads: CASSPHGNTEAFF. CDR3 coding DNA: TGCGCCAGCAGTCCCCACGGTAACACTGAAGCTTTCTTT.

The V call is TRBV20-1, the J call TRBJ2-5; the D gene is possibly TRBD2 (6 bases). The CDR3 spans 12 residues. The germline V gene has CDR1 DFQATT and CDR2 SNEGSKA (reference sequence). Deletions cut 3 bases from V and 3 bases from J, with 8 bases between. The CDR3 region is CSASRREETQYF. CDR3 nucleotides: TGCAGTGCTAGCCGGAGGGAAGAGACCCAGTACTTC.

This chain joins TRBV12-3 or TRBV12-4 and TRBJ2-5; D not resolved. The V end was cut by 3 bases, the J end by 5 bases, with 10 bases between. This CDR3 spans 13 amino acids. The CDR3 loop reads CASSFRYKETQYF. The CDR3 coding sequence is TGTGCCAGCAGTTTCAGATATAAGGAGACCCAGTACTTC.

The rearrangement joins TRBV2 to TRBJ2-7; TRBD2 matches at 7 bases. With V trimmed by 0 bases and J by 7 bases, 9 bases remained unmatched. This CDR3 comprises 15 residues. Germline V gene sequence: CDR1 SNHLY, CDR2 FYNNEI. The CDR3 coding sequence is TGTGCCAGCAGTGAAGCGCTACGCGGGAGTGTTGAGCAGTACTTC. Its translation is CASSEALRGSVEQYF.

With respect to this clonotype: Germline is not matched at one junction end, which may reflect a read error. This CDR3 reads CASTKRDPGTEELFF. The DNA of the CDR3 is TGTGCCAGCACCAAACGGGACCCTGGTACCGAGGAGCTGTTTTTT. The chain uses TRBV3-1 and TRBJ2-2; D may match TRBD1 or TRBD2 (5 bases each). The V gene's germline CDR1 is LGHDT and CDR2 YNNKEL (reference sequence). The CDR3 sequence is 15 residues long.

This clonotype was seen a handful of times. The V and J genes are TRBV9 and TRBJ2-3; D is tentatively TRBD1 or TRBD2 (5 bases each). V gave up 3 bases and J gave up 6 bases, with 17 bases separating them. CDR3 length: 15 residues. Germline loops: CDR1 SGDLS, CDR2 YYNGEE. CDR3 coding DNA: TGTGCCAGCAGCGAGGGGACGAGGCCAGTGGATACGCAGTATTTT. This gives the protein CASSEGTRPVDTQYF.

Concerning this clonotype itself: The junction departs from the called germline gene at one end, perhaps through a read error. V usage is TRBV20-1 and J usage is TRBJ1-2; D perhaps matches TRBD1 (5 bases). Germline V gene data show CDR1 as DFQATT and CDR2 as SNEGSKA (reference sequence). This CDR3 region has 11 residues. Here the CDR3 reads CSAPGGWETVF. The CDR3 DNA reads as TGCAGTGCTCCCGGGGGATGGGAGACCGTGTTC.

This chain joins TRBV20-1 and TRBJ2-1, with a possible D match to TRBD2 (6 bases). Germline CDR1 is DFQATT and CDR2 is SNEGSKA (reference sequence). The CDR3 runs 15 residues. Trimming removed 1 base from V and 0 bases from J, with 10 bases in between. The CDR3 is CSARAGERSYNEQFF. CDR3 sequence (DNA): TGCAGTGCTAGAGCGGGAGAACGCTCCTACAATGAGCAGTTCTTC.

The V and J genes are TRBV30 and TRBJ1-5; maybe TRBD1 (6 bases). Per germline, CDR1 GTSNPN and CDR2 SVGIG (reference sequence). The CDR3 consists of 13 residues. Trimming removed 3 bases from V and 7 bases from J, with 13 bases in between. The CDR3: CAWRDRGSQPQHF. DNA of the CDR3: TGTGCCTGGAGGGACAGAGGGTCCCAGCCCCAGCATTTT.

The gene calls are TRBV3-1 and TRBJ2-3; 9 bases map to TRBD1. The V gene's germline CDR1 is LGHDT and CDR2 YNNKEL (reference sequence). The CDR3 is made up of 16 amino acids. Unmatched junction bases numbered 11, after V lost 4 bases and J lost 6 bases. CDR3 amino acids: CASSPAEGTGTDTQYF. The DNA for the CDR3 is TGTGCCAGCAGCCCGGCAGAGGGGACAGGGACCGATACGCAGTATTTT.

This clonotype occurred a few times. Written as DNA, the CDR3 is TGCGCCAGCAGCTTAAGTCCGACAGATACGCAGTATTTT. Translated, it gives CASSLSPTDTQYF. The chain recombines TRBV5-1 with TRBJ2-3; no firm D call. Per germline, CDR1 SGHRS and CDR2 YFSETQ. The ends were cut back, 2 bases at V and 3 bases at J, with 7 bases in the middle. The CDR3 has 13 amino acids. Based on the CDR3 plus reference TRBV5-1 and TRBJ2-3, the full variable domain is KAGVTQTPRYLIKTRGQQVTLSCSPISGHRSVSWYQQTPGQGLQFLFEYFSETQRNKGNFPGRFSGRQFSNSRSEMNVSTLELGDSALYLCASSLSPTDTQYFGPGTRLTVL.

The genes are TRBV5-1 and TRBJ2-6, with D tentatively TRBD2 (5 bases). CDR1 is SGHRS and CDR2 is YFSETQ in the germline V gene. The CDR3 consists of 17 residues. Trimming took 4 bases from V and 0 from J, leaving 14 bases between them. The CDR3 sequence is CASSLLDWNSGANVLTF. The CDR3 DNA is TGCGCCAGCAGCCTGTTGGACTGGAACTCTGGGGCCAACGTCCTGACTTTC.